The rows below give T cell receptor beta chains drawn from one sample of a study of Graves' ophthalmopathy and Graves' hyperthyroidism. TCRdb passed the multiplex PCR reads through MiXCR, listing each CDR3 protein once. The data contain hundreds of thousands of distinct CDR3 sequences, roughly two fifths of them singletons. Sequencing was carried out using peripheral blood. The source of these receptors is an adult man with Graves' ophthalmopathy. Each CDR3 is given with its conserved first and last residue. The D gene is left open where the match is weak. Some rows mark clone size as missing; the rest say once, few, many or name a class of expanded clone.

abundance	j_gene	v_gene	d_gene	CDR3nt	CDR3aa
-	TRBJ1-5	TRBV10-2	-	TGCGCCAGCAGCCCCAGCTCAGGGGGCAATCAGCCCCAGCATTTT	CASSPSSGGNQPQHF
-	TRBJ2-5	TRBV7-9	-	TGTGACAGCAGCTTAGCGCCACCAGAGACCCAGTACTTC	CDSSLAPPETQYF
once	TRBJ2-3	TRBV29-1	-	TGCAGCGTTGCGTTTTATAGACAGCTAATCACAGATACGCAGTATTTT	CSVAFYRQLITDTQYF
few	TRBJ2-1	TRBV9	TRBD2	TGTGCCAGCAGCGTAGGAGGCGGGAGGGACTACAATGAGCAGTTCTTC	CASSVGGGRDYNEQFF
-	TRBJ2-2	TRBV19	TRBD1	TGTGCCAGTACTCCGCTGGGACAGGGTACGGTCGGGGAGCTGTTTTTT	CASTPLGQGTVGELFF
once	TRBJ2-6	TRBV12-3/TRBV12-4	TRBD1	TGTGCCAGCAGTAGGGGGACAGGGGCCAGATTC	CASSRGTGARF
once	TRBJ1-1	TRBV11-1	-	TGTGCCAGCAGCTTAAAAAGGCGGGGGGCTGACACTGAAGCTTTCTTT	CASSLKRRGADTEAFF
many	TRBJ2-7	TRBV5-1	TRBD2	TGCGCCAGCAGCAGGGGACTAGCGGGAGCCGAGCAGTACTTC	CASSRGLAGAEQYF
many	TRBJ2-5	TRBV4-1	-	TGCGCCAGCAGCCAAAGTGCTAGCGTGACTGCTGAGACCCAGTACTTC	CASSQSASVTAETQYF
-	TRBJ1-3	TRBV7-2	-	TGTGCCAGCAGCTATACAGGATTTGGAAACACCATATATTTT	CASSYTGFGNTIYF
-	TRBJ2-7	TRBV5-6	-	TGTGCCAGCAGCTTGGCCAGTTTTAGCATCCACGAGCAGTACTTC	CASSLASFSIHEQYF
-	TRBJ2-2	TRBV20-1	TRBD2	TGCAGTGCTTGGACTAGCGCAGAGACCGGGGAGCTGTTTTTT	CSAWTSAETGELFF
many	TRBJ1-1	TRBV9	-	TGTGCCAGCAGCGTAGGAAGGGCGGGGGACCGGGGCACTGAAGCTTTCTTT	CASSVGRAGDRGTEAFF
-	TRBJ1-1	TRBV25-1	TRBD1	TGTGCCAGCAGTGCTAGGCCGACAGGGGTCACTGAAGCTTTCTTT	CASSARPTGVTEAFF
many	TRBJ1-2	TRBV14	-	TGTGCCAGCAGCCAACAGGGGTACGGCGGCTACACCTTC	CASSQQGYGGYTF
few	TRBJ1-1	TRBV18	-	TGTGCCACCTCACAGCCTTTCGGGGAAGCTTTCTTT	CATSQPFGEAFF
few	TRBJ2-7	TRBV7-2	-	TGTGCCAGCAGCTTAGGGGCCACCCAAGTCGCCTACGAGCAGTACTTC	CASSLGATQVAYEQYF
once	TRBJ2-2	TRBV29-1	TRBD1	TGCAGCCAAATCCGGGACAGGTCTTTCCACGGGGAGCTGTTTTTT	CSQIRDRSFHGELFF
many	TRBJ1-6	TRBV7-2	-	TGTGCCAGCAGCCCGGCATGGGTCACAAATAATTCACCCCTCCACTTT	CASSPAWVTNNSPLHF
many	TRBJ1-1	TRBV12-3/TRBV12-4	-	TGTGCCAGCAGCTCATACCCCAACACTGAAGCTTTCTTT	CASSSYPNTEAFF
-	TRBJ1-2	TRBV25-1	-	TGTGCCAGCAGCTCGGAACAGCGAAACTATGGCTACACCTTC	CASSSEQRNYGYTF
-	TRBJ2-7	TRBV2	-	TGTGCCAGCAGTGAAGCGCTTGGGCGGGAGCAGTACTTC	CASSEALGREQYF
-	TRBJ1-4	TRBV13	TRBD1	TGTGCCAGCAGCCACAGGGGACGAGAAAAACTGTTTTTT	CASSHRGREKLFF
many	TRBJ2-7	TRBV10-3	-	TGTGCCATCAGTGAGTCGCAGGGGGGGCGTTACGAGCAGTACTTC	CAISESQGGRYEQYF
many	TRBJ1-1	TRBV5-6	-	TGTGCCAGCAGCCCATCCATGAACACTGAAGCTTTCTTT	CASSPSMNTEAFF
many	TRBJ1-2	TRBV10-3	-	TGTGCCATCAGTGAGAGGGACGAGGGGCACTATGGCTACACCTTC	CAISERDEGHYGYTF
many	TRBJ1-2	TRBV24-1	TRBD1	TGTGCCACCAGTGATTCCCCGGGACAGGGGGCTAAATATGGCTACACCTTC	CATSDSPGQGAKYGYTF
-	TRBJ2-6	TRBV10-3	-	TGTGCCAGCATCAATCCAGCCGGCTCTGGGGCCAACGTCCTGACTTTC	CASINPAGSGANVLTF